This entry lists 9 T cell receptor beta chains sequenced from one sample in a study of cytomegalovirus exposure and HLA in healthy donors. The PCR was carried out with 60 Vbeta primers and 13 Jbeta primers. Method: immunoSEQ multiplex PCR; TCRdb's copy keeps in-frame clones and lacks some. In total, the table holds about 43,000 clones. Sequencing input: PBMCs. The receptors were gathered from a woman aged 25 to 45 in good health and CMV-seronegative.

The CDR3: CASSQDDREYF. The CDR3 region has the DNA TGCGCCAGCAGCCAAGACGACCGGGAGTACTTC. J is TRBJ2-7 and V is TRBV4-1; no clear D. Germline CDR1 reads MGHRA; CDR2 reads YSYEKL. V was clipped by 0 bases and J by 11 bases, with 8 bases between them. This CDR3 comprises 11 residues.

The chain carries TRBV5-4 and TRBJ2-7; D might be TRBD1 (6 bases). CDR3 length equals 15 residues. CDR1 and CDR2 from the germline V gene are SGHNT and YYREEE (reference sequence). V shed 4 bases and J shed 1 base, with 15 bases lying between them. The CDR3 loop is CASSPGGQGSYEQYF. CDR3 in DNA: TGTGCCAGCAGCCCGGGCGGGCAGGGGTCCTACGAGCAGTACTTC.

J is TRBJ1-1 and V is TRBV4-3; D might be TRBD1 (5 bases). V lost 0 bases, J lost 2 bases, and 13 bases lay in between. This CDR3 comprises 16 residues. Germline values: CDR1 LGHNA, CDR2 YSLEER. This CDR3 reads CASSQDGRQGNTEAFF. The DNA of the CDR3 is TGCGCCAGCAGCCAAGATGGGAGGCAGGGTAACACTGAAGCTTTCTTT.

This rearrangement joins TRBV7-8 to TRBJ2-7, with TRBD1 identical over 7 bases. With V trimmed by 7 bases and J by 6 bases, 12 bases remained unmatched. The CDR3 extends over 14 amino acids. Germline-derived CDR1 and CDR2 are SGHVS and FQNEAQ. In DNA, the CDR3 is TGTGCCAGCACCGTAGGAAAGGGGGCCGGCGAGCAGTACTTC. Its translation is CASTVGKGAGEQYF.

The chain joins TRBV7-9 to TRBJ2-7, with 9 bases that match TRBD1. This CDR3 region has 15 residues. Germline V lookup: CDR1 SEHNR, CDR2 FQNEAQ (reference sequence). V dropped 0 bases and J dropped 5; count of bases not matched to a gene: 5. CDR3 coding DNA: TGTGCCAGCAGCTTAGCCGGGACAGGGTCTAACGAGCAGTACTTC. It encodes CASSLAGTGSNEQYF. Complete variable domain (other parts from reference TRBV7-9 and TRBJ2-7): DTGVSQNPRHKITKRGQNVTFRCDPISEHNRLYWYRQTLGQGPEFLTYFQNEAQLEKSRLLSDRFSAERPKGSFSTLEIQRTEQGDSAMYLCASSLAGTGSNEQYFGPGTRLTVT.

V usage is TRBV13 and J usage is TRBJ1-3, with D possibly matching TRBD1 (6 bases). Germline V CDR1 and CDR2: PRHDT, FYEKMQ (reference sequence). This CDR3 spans 14 amino acids. Trimming cost V 5 bases and J 2 bases, with 10 bases left between them. CDR3 loop: CASSARGAGNTIYF. The CDR3 DNA reads TGTGCCAGCAGCGCCAGGGGTGCTGGAAACACCATATATTTT. Together with reference TRBV13 and TRBJ1-3, the CDR3 gives the full variable domain: AAGVIQSPRHLIKEKRETATLKCYPIPRHDTVYWYQQGPGQDPQFLISFYEKMQSDKGSIPDRFSAQQFSDYHSELNMSSLELGDSALYFCASSARGAGNTIYFGEGSWLTVV.

The V and J genes are TRBV30 and TRBJ1-5, with D unclear. This CDR3 spans 13 amino acids. The V gene lost 1 base and the J gene lost 6 bases, with 10 bases spanning the gap. Germline V gives CDR1 GTSNPN, CDR2 SVGIG (reference sequence). The DNA for the CDR3 is TGTGCCTGGAGTGCCCAACAAGTTCAGCCCCAGCATTTT. Protein product: CAWSAQQVQPQHF.

The chain joins TRBV9 to TRBJ2-1, with TRBD1 identical over 7 bases. Germline V gene sequence: CDR1 SGDLS, CDR2 YYNGEE. The CDR3 is 15 residues long. V lost 4 bases to trimming and J lost 4 bases; unmatched junction nucleotides: 8. This CDR3 is CASSPEGAGYNEQFF. The CDR3 bases are TGTGCCAGCAGCCCTGAGGGGGCAGGGTACAATGAGCAGTTCTTC.

The chain is built from TRBV5-1 and TRBJ2-2; maybe TRBD2 (5 bases). CDR1 and CDR2 from the germline V gene are SGHRS and YFSETQ. V was shortened by 4 bases and J by 2 bases, with 9 bases between the two germline ends. The CDR3 covers 14 residues. In DNA, the CDR3 is TGCGCCAGCAGCCTGACGGGAAACACCGGGGAGCTGTTTTTT. This gives the protein CASSLTGNTGELFF.